The clone carrying this T cell receptor beta chain was found a few times. The sample belongs to a study of identical twins. TCRdb called the 5' RACE reads again in MiXCR, with one record for every CDR3 protein. The repertoire holds around 960,000 distinct CDR3 sequences, with around 12% as singletons. This CDR3 is 17 amino acids long. Germline V gene sequence: CDR1 SGHNT, CDR2 YENEEA. V was trimmed by 1 base and J by 5 bases, leaving 20 bases between them. This sample also belongs to another study, concerning yellow fever vaccine responses in identical twins.

Sequencing was carried out using PBMCs. V is TRBV11-3 and J is TRBJ2-5; D might be TRBD1 (7 bases). This TCR was recovered from a young woman in good health. The chain's CDR3 is CASSLAEGASVFETQYF. CDR3 coding DNA: TGTGCCAGCAGCTTAGCGGAGGGGGCGAGTGTTTTTGAGACCCAGTACTTC.